This is a list of T cell receptor beta chains from one sample in a study of T cell responses to AZD1222 COVID-19 vaccine. Sequencing was performed with immunoSEQ multiplex PCR; in TCRdb, only in-frame clones are kept and a portion is missing. Among about 190,000 clones listed, approximately 92% were seen once. Sequenced material: peripheral blood, taken on day 0 of AZD1222 vaccination. The receptors come from an adult in good health. CDR3s include the opening cysteine and the closing phenylalanine or tryptophan. The D gene is left open where the match is weak. Where a row states a size, it is once, few, many or the class of an expanded clone; other rows omit it.

TRBD1 | TRBJ2-7 | TRBV9 | once | CASSGQGYEQYF | TGTGCCAGCAGCGGACAGGGTTACGAGCAGTACTTC
- | TRBJ1-2 | TRBV19 | - | CASSMGRVATNYGYTF | TGTGCCAGTAGTATGGGCAGGGTGGCCACTAACTATGGCTACACCTTC
TRBD1 | TRBJ1-2 | TRBV18 | - | CASSPPTGAGGYTF | TGTGCCAGCTCACCACCGACAGGGGCGGGCGGCTACACCTTC
TRBD2 | TRBJ2-1 | TRBV4-1 | - | CASSTGTSGENEQFF | TGCGCCAGCAGCACCGGGACTAGCGGGGAAAATGAGCAGTTCTTC
- | TRBJ2-2 | TRBV2 | - | CASSLKNTGELFF | TGTGCCAGCAGCCTAAAAAACACCGGGGAGCTGTTTTTT
TRBD2 | TRBJ2-5 | TRBV9 | once | CASSVEGRGGETQYF | TGTGCCAGCAGCGTAGAAGGACGGGGGGGAGAGACCCAGTACTTC
- | TRBJ2-1 | TRBV5-1 | once | CASSQDRNEQFF | TGCGCCAGCAGCCAGGACAGAAATGAGCAGTTCTTC
- | TRBJ1-2 | TRBV3-1/TRBV3-2 | - | CASSRISRVGGYTF | TGTGCCAGCAGCCGAATCTCTCGGGTGGGCGGCTACACCTTC
TRBD1 | TRBJ2-4 | TRBV5-5 | - | CASSTGQPPGAKNIQYF | TGTGCCAGCAGCACGGGACAGCCCCCAGGGGCCAAAAACATTCAGTACTTC
- | TRBJ1-2 | TRBV12-3/TRBV12-4 | - | CASSLDSYGYTF | TGTGCCAGCAGTTTGGACAGTTATGGCTACACCTTC
TRBD2 | TRBJ2-7 | TRBV6-5 | - | CASSRLAGGIYEQYF | TGTGCCAGCAGCCGACTAGCGGGGGGGATCTACGAGCAGTACTTC